The next 19 T cell receptor beta chains were all read from a single sample in a study of T-cell memory formation after mild COVID-19. One entry per CDR3 protein results from TCRdb running MiXCR on the 5' RACE reads. The table includes fewer than 15,000 distinct CDR3 sequences, around 13% detected once. The source material was PBMCs or a T cell subset sorted from them (not recorded which). All receptors come from an adult woman who had mild COVID-19 (a few samples of this study predate the infection). Cell type and time point are not known.

This clonotype is judged medium-sized. V and J are TRBV4-3 and TRBJ2-2; D not resolved. CDR1 LGHNA and CDR2 YSLEER come from the germline V gene. The CDR3 sequence is 16 residues long. Deletions cut 4 bases from V and 0 bases from J, with 12 bases between. The CDR3 spells CASSPYLGANTGELFF. In DNA, the CDR3 is TGCGCCAGCAGCCCGTACCTCGGCGCGAACACCGGGGAGCTGTTTTTT.

This clonotype was seen many times. The genes are TRBV12-3 or TRBV12-4 and TRBJ1-5; D is unresolved. V was pared by 2 bases and J by 7 bases, with 12 bases between. This CDR3 contains 14 residues. CDR3 sequence (DNA): TGTGCCAGCAGTTTATTTTATTCGGGCCAGCCCCAGCATTTT. Translated, it gives CASSLFYSGQPQHF.

This clonotype appeared many times. The V gene is TRBV24-1, the J gene TRBJ2-3; D unclear. V was trimmed by 9 bases and J by 1 base, leaving 7 bases between them. This CDR3 comprises 12 residues. Germline CDR1 is KGHDR and CDR2 is SFDVKD. The CDR3 nucleotides read TGTGCCACCCGGGCGGGCACAGATACGCAGTATTTT. Translating it yields CATRAGTDTQYF.

This clonotype rates as medium-sized. The rearrangement links TRBV29-1 to TRBJ2-1, with 10 bases identical to TRBD2. The V segment lost 0 bases and the J segment 4 bases; nucleotides outside the gene matches: 9. This CDR3 has 17 residues. Looked up from germline, CDR1 is SQVTM and CDR2 is ANQGSEA. CDR3 region: CSVEDYPTSGHYNEQFF. The DNA of the CDR3 is TGCAGCGTTGAAGATTATCCGACTAGCGGGCATTACAATGAGCAGTTCTTC.

In this sample, this clonotype turned up many times. The J gene is TRBJ1-2, the V gene TRBV7-9; weak D call: TRBD1 (6 bases). Germline V gives CDR1 SEHNR, CDR2 FQNEAQ (reference sequence). This CDR3 has 15 amino acids. V lost 2 bases and J 3 bases, leaving 13 bases between the germline ends. The CDR3 region has the DNA TGTGCCAGCAGCTTATCCCCCCACAGGGACTATGGCTACACCTTC. Translating gives CASSLSPHRDYGYTF.

In this sample, this clonotype turned up a few times. This rearrangement joins TRBV29-1 to TRBJ2-1, with 10 bases matching TRBD2. CDR3 length: 15 amino acids. CDR1 and CDR2 (germline): SQVTM, ANQGSEA. V shed 1 base and J 8 bases; nucleotides not matched to a gene: 8. The CDR3 nucleotides are TGCAGCGTTGAAGGCCTAGCGGGGGTTGGCGATGAGCAGTTCTTC. Its protein product is CSVEGLAGVGDEQFF.

Only a few counts were recorded for this clonotype. In DNA, the CDR3 is TGCAGCCTACGAGACAGAGGGAACACTGAAGCTTTCTTT. It translates to CSLRDRGNTEAFF. The chain carries TRBV29-1 and TRBJ1-1, with D perhaps TRBD1 (5 bases). V was cut by 8 bases and J by 1 base, with 14 bases left in between. The CDR3 length is 13 residues. The V gene's germline CDR1 is SQVTM and CDR2 ANQGSEA.

This clonotype was recorded at least ten times. The chain recombines TRBV6-2 or TRBV6-3 with TRBJ2-3; D uncertain. With 4 bases removed from V and 2 bases from J, the gap between germline ends came to 13 bases. The CDR3 is 15 residues long. Germline CDR1 MNHEY, CDR2 SVGEGT. The CDR3 DNA reads as TGTGCCAGCAGTTCTTCATTTTTCACCACAGATACGCAGTATTTT. Translation gives CASSSSFFTTDTQYF.

This clonotype was detected ten times or more. V usage is TRBV29-1 and J usage is TRBJ1-2, with 9 bases aligning to TRBD1. The CDR3 covers 15 residues. In germline, CDR1 is SQVTM, CDR2 ANQGSEA. V was clipped by 4 bases and J by 5 bases; unmatched bases: 11. The CDR3 is CSVGKWDRAPYGYTF. For the CDR3, the DNA is TGCAGCGTTGGTAAATGGGACAGGGCTCCTTATGGCTACACCTTC.

This clonotype has at least ten counts. V gene TRBV7-9 combines with J gene TRBJ2-1, with 7 bases aligning to TRBD2. Trimming at V came to 6 bases and at J to 10 bases, leaving 21 bases not matched to a gene. CDR3 length: 17 residues. Germline values: CDR1 SEHNR, CDR2 FQNEAQ (reference sequence). The CDR3 DNA is TGTGCCAGCAGAGACACGACCAGCGGGGAACTATCGTGGGAGCAGTTCTTC. Translating gives CASRDTTSGELSWEQFF. Based on the CDR3 plus reference TRBV7-9 and TRBJ2-1, the full variable domain is DTGVSQNPRHKITKRGQNVTFRCDPISEHNRLYWYRQTLGQGPEFLTYFQNEAQLEKSRLLSDRFSAERPKGSFSTLEIQRTEQGDSAMYLCASRDTTSGELSWEQFFGPGTRLTVL.

This clonotype was found many times. J is TRBJ1-2 and V is TRBV4-2; TRBD1 matches 7 bases. Germline CDR1 reads LGHNA; CDR2 reads YNFKEQ. The V gene end was trimmed by 3 bases and the J gene end by 4 bases; junction bases not matched to a gene: 2. The CDR3 sequence is 13 residues long. The CDR3 sequence: CASSQSGGYGYTF. CDR3 coding DNA: TGTGCCAGCAGCCAGTCAGGGGGCTATGGCTACACCTTC.

The chain has TRBV5-1 and TRBJ2-6; D remains ambiguous. Trimming left V 0 bases short and J 2 bases short, with 9 bases between. The CDR3 has 16 residues. Looked up from germline, CDR1 is SGHRS and CDR2 is YFSETQ. The CDR3 loop is CASSLEVVPGANVLTF. The CDR3 coding sequence is TGCGCCAGCAGCTTGGAGGTCGTGCCTGGGGCCAACGTCCTGACTTTC.

The chain joins TRBV29-1 to TRBJ2-3, with D possibly matching TRBD2 (6 bases). Trimming took 2 bases from V and 8 from J, leaving 14 bases between them. This CDR3 has 13 residues. The germline V gene has CDR1 SQVTM and CDR2 ANQGSEA. The CDR3 loop is CSVETEAGGTQYF. In nucleotides, the CDR3 is TGCAGCGTTGAAACGGAGGCCGGGGGTACGCAGTATTTT.

This clonotype showed up many times. The chain recombines TRBV19 with TRBJ2-7; 13 bases are shared with TRBD2. This CDR3 contains 18 residues. Losses at the gene ends were 5 bases for V and 0 bases for J; bases not matched to a gene: 10. The germline CDR1 and CDR2 sequences are LNHDA and SQIVND (reference sequence). The CDR3 sequence is CASSPGLAGAAVSYEQYF. CDR3 in DNA: TGTGCCAGTAGTCCAGGACTAGCGGGGGCCGCCGTCTCCTACGAGCAGTACTTC.

This clonotype has at least ten counts. The rearrangement uses TRBV7-2 and TRBJ2-7; D remains unclear. V lost 3 bases and J lost 4, with 16 bases in between. Germline CDR1 SGHTA, CDR2 FQGNSA. This CDR3 contains 15 residues. This chain's CDR3 is CASSFANSGPYEQYF. The DNA for the CDR3 is TGTGCCAGCAGCTTCGCTAATTCAGGACCTTACGAGCAGTACTTC.

This clonotype was picked up many times. V and J are TRBV4-3 and TRBJ1-2; maybe TRBD1 (6 bases). V lost 0 bases and J 5 bases, leaving 25 bases between the germline ends. The germline V gene has CDR1 LGHNA and CDR2 YSLEER. The CDR3 sequence is 19 residues long. The CDR3 here is CASSQDPFIRGANYYGYTF. CDR3 DNA: TGCGCCAGCAGCCAAGATCCCTTCATCCGGGGGGCTAACTATTATGGCTACACCTTC.

Ten or more counts support this clonotype. The genes are TRBV6-1 and TRBJ2-7, with TRBD1 matching over 7 bases. Germline V gene lookup returns CDR1 MNHNS and CDR2 SASEGT. The junction had 10 bases not matched to a gene; V was cut back by 4 bases and J by 4 bases. The CDR3 has 15 residues. CDR3 protein: CASSGTMAGGYEQYF. CDR3 nucleotide sequence: TGTGCCAGCAGTGGAACTATGGCAGGGGGTTACGAGCAGTACTTC.

This clonotype came up many times. The chain has TRBV7-8 and TRBJ2-1; TRBD1 is a possible D gene (5 bases). CDR3 size: 13 residues. With 1 base removed from V and 6 bases from J, the gap between germline ends came to 7 bases. Germline CDR1 and CDR2: SGHVS and FQNEAQ. CDR3 residues: CASSLEGPNEQFF. The CDR3 region has the DNA TGTGCCAGCAGCTTAGAGGGGCCCAATGAGCAGTTCTTC.

The genes are TRBV5-1 and TRBJ2-3; D is perhaps TRBD1 (5 bases). The V gene lost 0 bases and the J gene lost 0 bases, with 8 bases spanning the gap. The CDR3 runs 15 residues. In germline, CDR1 is SGHRS, CDR2 YFSETQ. Here the CDR3 DNA reads TGCGCCAGCAGCTTGGCCGCAGGGAGCACAGATACGCAGTATTTT. This translates into CASSLAAGSTDTQYF.